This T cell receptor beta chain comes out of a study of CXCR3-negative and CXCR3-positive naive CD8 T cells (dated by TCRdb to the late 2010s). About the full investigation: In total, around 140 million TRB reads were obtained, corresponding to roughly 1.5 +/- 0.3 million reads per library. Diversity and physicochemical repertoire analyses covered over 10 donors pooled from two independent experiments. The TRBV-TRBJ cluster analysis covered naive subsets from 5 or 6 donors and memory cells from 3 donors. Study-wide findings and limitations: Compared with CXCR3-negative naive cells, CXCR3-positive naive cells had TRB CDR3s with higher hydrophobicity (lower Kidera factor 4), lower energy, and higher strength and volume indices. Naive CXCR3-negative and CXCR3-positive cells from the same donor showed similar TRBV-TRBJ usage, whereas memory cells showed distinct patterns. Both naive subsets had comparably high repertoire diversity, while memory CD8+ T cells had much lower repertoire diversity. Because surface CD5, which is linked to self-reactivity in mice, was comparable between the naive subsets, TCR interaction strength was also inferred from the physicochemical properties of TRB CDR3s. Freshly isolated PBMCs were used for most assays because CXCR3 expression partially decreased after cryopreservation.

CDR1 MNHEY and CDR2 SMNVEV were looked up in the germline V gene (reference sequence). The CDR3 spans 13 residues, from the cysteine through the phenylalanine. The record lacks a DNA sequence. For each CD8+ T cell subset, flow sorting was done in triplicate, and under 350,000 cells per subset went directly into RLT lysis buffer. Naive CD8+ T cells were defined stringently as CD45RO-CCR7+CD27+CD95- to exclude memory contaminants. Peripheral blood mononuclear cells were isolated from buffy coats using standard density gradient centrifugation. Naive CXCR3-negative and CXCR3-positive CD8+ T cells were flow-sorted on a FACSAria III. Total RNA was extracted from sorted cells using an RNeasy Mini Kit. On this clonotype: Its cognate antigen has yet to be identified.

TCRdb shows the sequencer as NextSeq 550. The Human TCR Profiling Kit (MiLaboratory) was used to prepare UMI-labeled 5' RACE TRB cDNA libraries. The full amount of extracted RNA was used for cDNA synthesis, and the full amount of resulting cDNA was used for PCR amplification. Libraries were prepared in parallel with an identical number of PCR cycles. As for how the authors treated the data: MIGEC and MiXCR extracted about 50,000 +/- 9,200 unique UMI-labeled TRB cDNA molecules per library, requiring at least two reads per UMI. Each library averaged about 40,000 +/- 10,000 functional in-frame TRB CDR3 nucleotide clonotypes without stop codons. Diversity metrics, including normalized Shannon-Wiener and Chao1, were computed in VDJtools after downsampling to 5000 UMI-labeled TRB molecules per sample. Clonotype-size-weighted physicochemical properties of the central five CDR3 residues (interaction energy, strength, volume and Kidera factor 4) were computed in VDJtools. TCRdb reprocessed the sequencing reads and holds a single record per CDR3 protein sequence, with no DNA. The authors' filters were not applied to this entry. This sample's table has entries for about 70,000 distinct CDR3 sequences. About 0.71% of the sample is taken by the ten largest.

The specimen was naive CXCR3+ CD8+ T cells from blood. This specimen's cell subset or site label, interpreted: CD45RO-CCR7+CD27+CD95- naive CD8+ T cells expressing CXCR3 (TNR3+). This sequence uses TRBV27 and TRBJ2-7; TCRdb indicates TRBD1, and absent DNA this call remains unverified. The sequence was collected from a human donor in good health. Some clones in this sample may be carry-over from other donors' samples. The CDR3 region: CASSGTVGLMQYF.